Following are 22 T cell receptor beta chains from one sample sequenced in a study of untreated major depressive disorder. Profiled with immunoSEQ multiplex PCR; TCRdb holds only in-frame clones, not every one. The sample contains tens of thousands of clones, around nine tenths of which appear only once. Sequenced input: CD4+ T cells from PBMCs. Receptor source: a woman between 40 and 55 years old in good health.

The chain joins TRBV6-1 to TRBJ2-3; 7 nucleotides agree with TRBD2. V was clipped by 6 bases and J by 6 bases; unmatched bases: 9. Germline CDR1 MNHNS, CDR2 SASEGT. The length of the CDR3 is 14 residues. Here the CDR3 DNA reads TGTGCCAGCAGCCCCAGCGGGGCGGCGGATACGCAGTATTTT. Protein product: CASSPSGAADTQYF.

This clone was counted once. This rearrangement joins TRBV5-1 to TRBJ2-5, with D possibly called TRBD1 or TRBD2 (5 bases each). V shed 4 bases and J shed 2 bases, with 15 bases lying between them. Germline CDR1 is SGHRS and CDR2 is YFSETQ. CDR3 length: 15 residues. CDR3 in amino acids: CASSPTGRPQETQYF. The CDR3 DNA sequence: TGCGCCAGCAGCCCAACGGGACGGCCACAAGAGACCCAGTACTTC.

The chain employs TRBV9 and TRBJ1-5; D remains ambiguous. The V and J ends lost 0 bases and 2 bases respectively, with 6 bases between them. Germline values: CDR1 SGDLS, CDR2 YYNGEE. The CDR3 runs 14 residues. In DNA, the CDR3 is TGTGCCAGCAGCGTAGACCATGGCAATCAGCCCCAGCATTTT. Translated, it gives CASSVDHGNQPQHF.

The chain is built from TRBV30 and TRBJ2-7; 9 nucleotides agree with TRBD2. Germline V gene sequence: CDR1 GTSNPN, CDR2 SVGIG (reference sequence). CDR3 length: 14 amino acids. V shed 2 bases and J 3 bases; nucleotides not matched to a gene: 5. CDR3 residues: CAWSPGLAGYEQYF. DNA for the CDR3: TGTGCCTGGAGTCCGGGACTAGCAGGCTACGAGCAGTACTTC.

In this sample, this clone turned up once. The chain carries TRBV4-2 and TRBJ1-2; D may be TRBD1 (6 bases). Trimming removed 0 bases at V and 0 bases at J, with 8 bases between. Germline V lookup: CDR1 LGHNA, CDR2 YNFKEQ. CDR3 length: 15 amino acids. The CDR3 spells CASSQDGQTNYGYTF. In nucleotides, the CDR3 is TGTGCCAGCAGCCAAGATGGACAGACTAACTATGGCTACACCTTC.

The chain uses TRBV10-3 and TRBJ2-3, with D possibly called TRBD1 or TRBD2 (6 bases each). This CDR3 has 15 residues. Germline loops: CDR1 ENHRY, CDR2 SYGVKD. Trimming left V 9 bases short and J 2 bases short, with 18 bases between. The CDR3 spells CAISEGGSHTDTQYF. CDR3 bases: TGTGCCATAAGCGAAGGGGGGAGCCACACAGATACGCAGTATTTT.

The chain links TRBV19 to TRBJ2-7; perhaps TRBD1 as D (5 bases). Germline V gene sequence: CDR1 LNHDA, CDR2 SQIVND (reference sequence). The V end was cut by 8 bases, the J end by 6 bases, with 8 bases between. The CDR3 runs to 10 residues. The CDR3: CASLRGEQYF. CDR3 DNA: TGTGCCAGTTTAAGGGGCGAGCAGTACTTC.

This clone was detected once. The CDR3 spells CASSQDLSSGNTIYF. In nucleotides, the CDR3 is TGTGCCAGCAGCCAAGATCTTAGCTCTGGAAACACCATATATTTT. The V and J genes are TRBV14 and TRBJ1-3; D not resolved. The V and J ends lost 0 bases and 0 bases respectively, with 6 bases between them. Germline V gene data show CDR1 as SGHDN and CDR2 as FVKESK. The CDR3 runs 15 residues.

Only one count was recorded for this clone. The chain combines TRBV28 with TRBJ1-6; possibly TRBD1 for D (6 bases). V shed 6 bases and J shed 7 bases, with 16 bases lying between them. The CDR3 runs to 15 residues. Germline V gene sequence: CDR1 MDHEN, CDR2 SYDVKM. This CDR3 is CASSSGGAENSPLHF. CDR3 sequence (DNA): TGTGCCAGCAGCTCGGGGGGGGCGGAGAATTCACCCCTCCACTTT.

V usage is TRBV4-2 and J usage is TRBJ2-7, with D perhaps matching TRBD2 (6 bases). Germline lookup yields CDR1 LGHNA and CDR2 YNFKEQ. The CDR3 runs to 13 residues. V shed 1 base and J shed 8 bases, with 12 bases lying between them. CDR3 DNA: TGTGCCAGCAGCCAAGGTGTGGAGGGAAAGCAGTACTTC. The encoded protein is CASSQGVEGKQYF.

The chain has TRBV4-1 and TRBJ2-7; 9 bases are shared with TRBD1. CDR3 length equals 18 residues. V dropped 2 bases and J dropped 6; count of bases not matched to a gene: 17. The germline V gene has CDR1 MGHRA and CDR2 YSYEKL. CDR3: CASSQLQTGRDRDREQYF. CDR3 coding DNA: TGCGCCAGCAGCCAATTACAAACCGGCCGGGACAGGGATCGCGAGCAGTACTTC.

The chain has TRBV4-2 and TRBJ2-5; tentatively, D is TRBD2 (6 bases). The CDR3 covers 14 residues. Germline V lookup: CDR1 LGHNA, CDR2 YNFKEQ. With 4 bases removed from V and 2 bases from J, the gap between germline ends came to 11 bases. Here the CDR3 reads CASSPGTAQETQYF. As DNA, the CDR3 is TGTGCCAGCAGCCCAGGGACTGCACAAGAGACCCAGTACTTC.

CDR3: CASSMGQTNTGELFF. In nucleotides, the CDR3 is TGTGCCAGCAGCATGGGACAAACGAACACCGGGGAGCTGTTTTTT. The rearrangement joins TRBV5-4 to TRBJ2-2; D possibly corresponds to TRBD1 (6 bases). The CDR3 loop spans 15 amino acids. Germline loops: CDR1 SGHNT, CDR2 YYREEE (reference sequence). Trimming shortened V by 4 bases and J by 0 bases, and 10 bases separated the two germline ends. Together with reference TRBV5-4 and TRBJ2-2, the CDR3 gives the full variable domain: ETGVTQSPTHLIKTRGQQVTLRCSSQSGHNTVSWYQQALGQGPQFIFQYYREEENGRGNFPPRFSGLQFPNYSSELNVNALELDDSALYLCASSMGQTNTGELFFGEGSRLTVL.

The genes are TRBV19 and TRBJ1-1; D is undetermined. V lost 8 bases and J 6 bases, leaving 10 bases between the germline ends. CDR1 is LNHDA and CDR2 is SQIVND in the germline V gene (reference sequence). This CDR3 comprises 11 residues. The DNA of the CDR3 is TGTGCCAGTGCCACTTATCCTGAAGCTTTCTTT. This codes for CASATYPEAFF.

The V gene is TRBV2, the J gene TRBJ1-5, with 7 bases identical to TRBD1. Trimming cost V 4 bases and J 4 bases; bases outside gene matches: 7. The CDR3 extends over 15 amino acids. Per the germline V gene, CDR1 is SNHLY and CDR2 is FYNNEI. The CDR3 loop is CASSVLGQTNQPQHF. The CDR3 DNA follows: TGTGCCAGCAGTGTTTTGGGACAGACAAATCAGCCCCAGCATTTT.

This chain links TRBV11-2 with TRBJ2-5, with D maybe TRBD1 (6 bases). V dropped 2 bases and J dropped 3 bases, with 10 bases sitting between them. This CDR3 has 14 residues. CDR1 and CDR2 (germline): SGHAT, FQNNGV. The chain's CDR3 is CASSLIHREETQYF. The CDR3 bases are TGTGCCAGCAGCTTAATTCACAGGGAAGAGACCCAGTACTTC.

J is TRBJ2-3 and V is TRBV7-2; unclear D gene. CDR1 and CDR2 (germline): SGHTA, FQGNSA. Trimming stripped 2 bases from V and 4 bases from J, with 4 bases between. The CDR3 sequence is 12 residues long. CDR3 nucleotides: TGTGCCAGCAGCTTACGAGCAGATACGCAGTATTTT. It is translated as CASSLRADTQYF.

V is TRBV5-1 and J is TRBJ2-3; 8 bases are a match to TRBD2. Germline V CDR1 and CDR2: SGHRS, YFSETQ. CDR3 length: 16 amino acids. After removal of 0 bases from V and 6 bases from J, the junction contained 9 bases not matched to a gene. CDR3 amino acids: CASSLVAGPRSDTQYF. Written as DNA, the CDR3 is TGCGCCAGCAGCTTGGTAGCGGGGCCCCGCTCGGATACGCAGTATTTT.

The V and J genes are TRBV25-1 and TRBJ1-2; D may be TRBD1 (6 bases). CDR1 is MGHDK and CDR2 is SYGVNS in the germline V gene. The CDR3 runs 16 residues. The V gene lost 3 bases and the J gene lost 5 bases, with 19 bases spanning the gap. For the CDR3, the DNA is TGTGCCAGCAGTGACGACCAAAGCAGGGGCTATTATGGCTACACCTTC. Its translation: CASSDDQSRGYYGYTF.

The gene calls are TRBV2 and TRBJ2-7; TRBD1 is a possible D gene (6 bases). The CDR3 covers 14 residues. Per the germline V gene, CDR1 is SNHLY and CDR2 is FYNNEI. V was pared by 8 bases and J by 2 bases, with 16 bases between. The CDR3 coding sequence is TGTGCCAGCGTGATCGGACAGCTTCCCTACGAGCAGTACTTC. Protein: CASVIGQLPYEQYF.

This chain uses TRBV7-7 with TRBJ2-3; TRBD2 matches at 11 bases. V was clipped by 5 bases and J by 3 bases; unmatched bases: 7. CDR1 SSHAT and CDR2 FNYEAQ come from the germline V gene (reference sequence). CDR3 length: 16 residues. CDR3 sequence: CASSANSGGATDTQYF. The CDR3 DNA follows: TGTGCCAGCAGCGCGAATAGCGGGGGGGCAACAGATACGCAGTATTTT.

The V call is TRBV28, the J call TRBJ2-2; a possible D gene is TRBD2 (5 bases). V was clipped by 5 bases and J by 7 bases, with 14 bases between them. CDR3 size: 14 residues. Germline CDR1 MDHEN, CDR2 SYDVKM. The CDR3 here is CASSRPDRGGELFF. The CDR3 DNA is TGTGCCAGCAGTAGACCGGACCGGGGCGGGGAGCTGTTTTTT.